This TCR beta chain was captured by sequencing in a study of T-cell reconstitution after alpha-beta-depleted transplantation in children. This clonotype has a count of ten or more. V was clipped by 6 bases and J by 0 bases, with 9 bases between them. CDR3 length equals 15 residues. Germline values: CDR1 MNHNS, CDR2 SASEGT. The authors prepared the TCRbeta library with unique molecular identifiers. MiXCR was run by TCRdb on the PCR reads, yielding one entry per CDR3 protein. This table holds approximately 510,000 distinct CDR3 sequences, approximately 16% found once. The sequence was collected from a human donor who donated a stem cell graft to a child with acute lymphoblastic leukemia. V and J are TRBV6-1 and TRBJ2-6, with D tentatively TRBD1 (5 bases). Sequenced material: PBMCs from the stem cell graft donor, taken from the stem cell graft. CDR3 protein: CASRSQGSGANVLTF. The CDR3 bases are TGTGCCAGCAGGTCCCAGGGCTCTGGGGCCAACGTCCTGACTTTC.